One and the same sample provided the 2 T cell receptor beta chains below, sequenced in a study of T cell responses to AZD1222 COVID-19 vaccine. Here immunoSEQ multiplex PCR was the method, and the copy in TCRdb shows in-frame clones only, minus some. The repertoire holds 100,000 or so clones, with approximately 87% as singletons. Sequencing was performed on peripheral blood, taken on day 0 of MenACWY control vaccination. Receptor source: an adult in good health.

The chain employs TRBV2 and TRBJ1-1; unclear D gene. The germline V gene encodes CDR1 SNHLY and CDR2 FYNNEI. CDR3 size: 11 residues. V lost 7 bases and J lost 3, with 6 bases in between. The CDR3 DNA reads TGTGCCAGCAATCCGTACACTGAAGCTTTCTTT. The encoded protein is CASNPYTEAFF.

V is TRBV7-2 and J is TRBJ1-2; 8 bases agree with TRBD1. Per germline, CDR1 SGHTA and CDR2 FQGNSA. The ends lost 1 base at V and 4 bases at J; junction bases unmatched: 11. The CDR3 is made up of 17 amino acids. The CDR3 protein is CASSLEQGGTARYGYTF. CDR3 DNA sequence: TGTGCCAGCAGCTTAGAACAGGGGGGTACGGCTCGCTATGGCTACACCTTC.